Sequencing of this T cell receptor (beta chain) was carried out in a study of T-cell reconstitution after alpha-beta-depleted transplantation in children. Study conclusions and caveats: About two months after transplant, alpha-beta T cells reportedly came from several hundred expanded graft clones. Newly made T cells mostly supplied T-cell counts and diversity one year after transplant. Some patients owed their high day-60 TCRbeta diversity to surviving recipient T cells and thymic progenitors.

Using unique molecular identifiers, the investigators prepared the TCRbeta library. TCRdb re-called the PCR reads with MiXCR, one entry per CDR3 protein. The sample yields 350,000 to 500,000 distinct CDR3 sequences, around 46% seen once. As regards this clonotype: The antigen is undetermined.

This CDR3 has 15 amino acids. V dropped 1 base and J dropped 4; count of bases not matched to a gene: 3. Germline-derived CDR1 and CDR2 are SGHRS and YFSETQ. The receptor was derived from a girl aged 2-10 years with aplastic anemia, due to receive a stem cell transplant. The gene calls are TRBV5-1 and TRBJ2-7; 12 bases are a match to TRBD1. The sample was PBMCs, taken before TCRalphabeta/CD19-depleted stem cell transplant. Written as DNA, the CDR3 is TGCGCCAGCAGCTTGCGGGGACAGGGGGCTTACGAGCAGTACTTC. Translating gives CASSLRGQGAYEQYF.